This T cell receptor beta chain stems from a study of PD-L1 blockade in urothelial cancer. Study information: Atezolizumab (1,200 mg intravenously every 3 weeks) began in about 2014 for patients. Prior chemotherapy ranged from 0 to 3 regimens per patient.

TCRdb's copy holds only in-frame clones and misses some; the assay was immunoSEQ multiplex PCR. This table holds just under 45,000 clones, more than 70% found once. This CDR3 is 14 amino acids long. V lost 8 bases, J lost 8 bases, and 14 bases stayed unmatched. Germline CDR1 and CDR2: SQVTM and ANQGSEA. The clonotype comes from a woman aged 60-75 years with urothelial cancer. The source material was PBMCs, sampled around atezolizumab (anti-PD-L1) treatment. The chain employs TRBV29-1 and TRBJ2-1; TRBD2 agrees at 8 bases. CDR3 amino acids: CSSTLGLGVDEQFF. The CDR3 bases are TGCAGCTCCACTCTGGGACTAGGAGTGGATGAGCAGTTCTTC.